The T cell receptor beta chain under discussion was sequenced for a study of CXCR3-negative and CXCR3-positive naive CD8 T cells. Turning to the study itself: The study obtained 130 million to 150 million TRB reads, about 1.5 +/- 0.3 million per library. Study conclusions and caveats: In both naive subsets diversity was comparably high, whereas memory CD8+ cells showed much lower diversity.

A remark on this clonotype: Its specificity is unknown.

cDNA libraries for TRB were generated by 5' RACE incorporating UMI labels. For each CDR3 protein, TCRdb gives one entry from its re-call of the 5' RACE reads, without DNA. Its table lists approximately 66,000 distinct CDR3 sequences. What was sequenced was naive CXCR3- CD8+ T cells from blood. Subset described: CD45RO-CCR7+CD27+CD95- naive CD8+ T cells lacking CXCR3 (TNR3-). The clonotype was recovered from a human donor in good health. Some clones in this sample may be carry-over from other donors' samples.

The CDR3 here is CSVEFRDSNYEQYF. This chain joins TRBV29-1 and TRBJ2-7; TCRdb's D gene call, TRBD2, goes unchecked for lack of DNA. CDR1 is SQVTM and CDR2 is ANQGSEA in the germline V gene. This CDR3 region has 14 residues.